Listed here is a single TCR beta chain. The CDR3 has 17 amino acids. The V gene end was trimmed by 0 bases and the J gene end by 2 bases; junction bases not matched to a gene: 10. Germline values: CDR1 LGHNA, CDR2 YSLEER. This sample stems from a study of T cell changes during pregnancy in multiple sclerosis. Method: immunoSEQ multiplex PCR; TCRdb's copy keeps in-frame clones and lacks some. The table includes around 45,000 clones, 90% to 95% detected once. This rearrangement joins TRBV4-3 to TRBJ2-7; 7 nucleotides agree with TRBD2. The material was CD4+ T cells from peripheral blood mononuclear cells, obtained before pregnancy. This sequence was found in a female donor with multiple sclerosis, enrolled in a pregnancy study. Written as DNA, the CDR3 is TGCGCCAGCAGCCAAGAAGCACCCAGGGAGGGAACCTACGAGCAGTACTTC. It encodes CASSQEAPREGTYEQYF.